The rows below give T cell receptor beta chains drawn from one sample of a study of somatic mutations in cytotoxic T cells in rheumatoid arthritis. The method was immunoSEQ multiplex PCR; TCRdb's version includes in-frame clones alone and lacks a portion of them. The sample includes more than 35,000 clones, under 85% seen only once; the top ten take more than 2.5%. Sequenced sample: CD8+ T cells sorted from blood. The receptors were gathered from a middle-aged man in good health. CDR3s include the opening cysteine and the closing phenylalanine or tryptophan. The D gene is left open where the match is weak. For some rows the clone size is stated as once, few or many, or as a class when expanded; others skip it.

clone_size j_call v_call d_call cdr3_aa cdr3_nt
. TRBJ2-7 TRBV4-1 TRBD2 CASSQTTSGSYEQYF TGCGCCAGCAGCCAAACGACTAGCGGGAGTTACGAGCAGTACTTC
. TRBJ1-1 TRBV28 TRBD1 CASSEDRANTEAFF TGTGCCAGCAGTGAGGACAGGGCCAACACTGAAGCTTTCTTT
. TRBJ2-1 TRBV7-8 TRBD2 CASSLDPGGAYNEQFF TGTGCCAGCAGCTTAGACCCGGGAGGAGCTTACAATGAGCAGTTCTTC
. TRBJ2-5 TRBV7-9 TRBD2 CASSPLSAGVYETQYF TGTGCCAGCAGCCCCTTGAGTGCGGGAGTGTATGAGACCCAGTACTTC
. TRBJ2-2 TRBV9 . CASSPPPRGELFF TGTGCCAGCAGCCCTCCCCCGAGGGGGGAGCTGTTTTTT
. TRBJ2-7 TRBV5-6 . CASSLGAGIHYEQYF TGTGCCAGCAGCTTGGGTGCAGGGATACACTACGAGCAGTACTTC
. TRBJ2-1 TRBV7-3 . CASSLSLVANEQFF TGTGCCAGCAGCTTAAGCTTAGTGGCAAATGAGCAGTTCTTC
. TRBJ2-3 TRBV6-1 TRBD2 CASSEGLAGADTQYF TGTGCCAGCAGTGAAGGACTAGCGGGAGCAGATACGCAGTATTTT
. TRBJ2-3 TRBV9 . CASSDSPAPTDTQYF TGTGCCAGCAGCGACTCGCCAGCGCCCACAGATACGCAGTATTTT
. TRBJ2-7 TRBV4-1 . CASSQEQATLLSSEQYF TGCGCCAGCAGCCAAGAACAAGCGACACTTCTAAGCTCCGAGCAGTACTTC
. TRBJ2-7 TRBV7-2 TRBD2 CASRVGGLAGGSTHEQYF TGTGCCAGCAGAGTGGGGGGACTAGCGGGAGGTTCGACCCACGAGCAGTACTTC
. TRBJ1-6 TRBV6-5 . CASSSGTLSPLHF TGTGCCAGCAGTTCCGGGACCCTTTCACCCCTCCACTTT
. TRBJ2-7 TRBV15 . CATRVEGGYEQYF TGTGCCACCAGAGTTGAGGGTGGGTACGAGCAGTACTTC
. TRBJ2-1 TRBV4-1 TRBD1 CASSQDRDRVGNEQFF TGCGCCAGCAGCCAAGATAGGGACAGGGTTGGCAATGAGCAGTTCTTC
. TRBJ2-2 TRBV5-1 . CASSFGSGAGELFF TGCGCCAGCAGCTTCGGGAGTGGGGCCGGGGAGCTGTTTTTT
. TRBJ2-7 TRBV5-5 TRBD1 CASSTGVNSYEQYF TGTGCCAGTTCGACAGGGGTTAACTCCTACGAGCAGTACTTC
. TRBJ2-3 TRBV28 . CASRDTDTQYF TGTGCCAGCAGAGACACAGATACGCAGTATTTT
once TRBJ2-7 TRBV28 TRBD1 CATASGPGQGYEQYF TGTGCCACCGCGAGTGGTCCGGGACAGGGCTACGAGCAGTACTTC
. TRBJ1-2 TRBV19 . CASSIGDNYGYTF TGTGCCAGTAGTATAGGGGACAACTATGGCTACACCTTC
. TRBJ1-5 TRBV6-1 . CATDTGLSNQPQHF TGTGCCACCGATACAGGGCTTAGCAATCAGCCCCAGCATTTT
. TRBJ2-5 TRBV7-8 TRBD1 CASSLETGEGGILETQYF TGTGCCAGCAGCTTAGAAACAGGGGAAGGAGGCATCTTGGAGACCCAGTACTTC
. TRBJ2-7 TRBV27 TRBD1 CASSSGTGGYEQYF TGTGCCAGCAGTTCCGGGACAGGGGGCTACGAGCAGTACTTC
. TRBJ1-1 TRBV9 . CASSVGGWTEAFF TGTGCCAGCAGCGTAGGGGGCTGGACTGAAGCTTTCTTT
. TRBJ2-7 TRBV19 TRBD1 CASSARDRGSYEQYF TGTGCCAGTAGTGCCCGGGACAGGGGGTCCTACGAGCAGTACTTC
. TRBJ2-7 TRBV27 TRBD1 CASSLTGQGFPYEQYF TGTGCCAGCAGTTTGACGGGACAGGGGTTCCCCTACGAGCAGTACTTC
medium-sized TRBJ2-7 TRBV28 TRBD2 CASSRLAGGSYEQYF TGTGCCAGCAGTCGTCTAGCGGGAGGTTCCTACGAGCAGTACTTC
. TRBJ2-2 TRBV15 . CATSRDGTSRELFF TGTGCCACCAGCAGAGATGGGACGAGTCGGGAGCTGTTTTTT
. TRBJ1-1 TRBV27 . CASGLPGINTEAFF TGTGCCAGCGGCTTACCCGGGATCAACACTGAAGCTTTCTTT
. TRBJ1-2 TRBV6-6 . CASSKLDTPNYGYTF TGTGCCAGCAGTAAACTAGACACACCTAACTATGGCTACACCTTC
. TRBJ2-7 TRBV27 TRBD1 CASSLSRADRGVDEQYF TGTGCCAGCAGTTTATCCCGGGCGGACAGGGGTGTCGACGAGCAGTACTTC
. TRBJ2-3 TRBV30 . CAWSDGVSTDTQYF TGTGCCTGGAGTGACGGGGTTAGCACAGATACGCAGTATTTT
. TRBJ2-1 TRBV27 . CASSLSSSNEQFF TGTGCCAGCAGTTTATCCTCTAGCAATGAGCAGTTCTTC
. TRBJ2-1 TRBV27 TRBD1 CASTPKAGGLDEQFF TGTGCCAGCACTCCCAAGGCAGGGGGCTTGGATGAGCAGTTCTTC
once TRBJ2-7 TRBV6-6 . CASDGEGSYEQYF TGTGCCAGCGACGGGGAAGGCTCCTACGAGCAGTACTTC
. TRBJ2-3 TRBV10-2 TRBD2 CASSRLAGGTDTQYF TGCGCCAGCAGCCGACTAGCGGGTGGGACAGATACGCAGTATTTT
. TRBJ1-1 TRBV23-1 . CASSQADSEAFF TGCGCCAGCAGTCAAGCAGACTCTGAAGCTTTCTTT
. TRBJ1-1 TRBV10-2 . CAIKTGTNTEAFF TGCGCCATCAAAACAGGGACGAACACTGAAGCTTTCTTT
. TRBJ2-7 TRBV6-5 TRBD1 CASSSGQGLLDKQYF TGTGCCAGCAGTTCTGGACAGGGCCTGCTTGACAAGCAGTACTTC
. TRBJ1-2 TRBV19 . CASTTEGWMEGYTF TGTGCCAGTACCACCGAAGGGTGGATGGAGGGCTACACCTTC
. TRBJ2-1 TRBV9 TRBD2 CASSVGGEGYINEQFF TGTGCCAGCAGCGTAGGCGGGGAGGGCTACATCAATGAGCAGTTCTTC
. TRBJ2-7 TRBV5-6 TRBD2 CASSQGLAGGEQYF TGTGCCAGCAGCCAGGGACTAGCGGGAGGGGAGCAGTACTTC
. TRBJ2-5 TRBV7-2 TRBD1 CASSLGPGTDQETQYF TGTGCCAGCAGCTTAGGTCCCGGGACAGATCAAGAGACCCAGTACTTC
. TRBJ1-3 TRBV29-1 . CSVEDGVVNTIYF TGCAGCGTTGAAGATGGGGTAGTAAACACCATATATTTT
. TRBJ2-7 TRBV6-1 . CASISNPGRHEQYF TGTGCCAGCATTTCTAACCCTGGGAGGCACGAGCAGTACTTC
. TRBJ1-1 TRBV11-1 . CASSLGHRMFDTEAFF TGTGCCAGCAGCTTAGGACACCGGATGTTTGACACTGAAGCTTTCTTT
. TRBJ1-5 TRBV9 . CASSDEGGNNQPQHF TGTGCCAGCAGCGACGAGGGAGGGAATAATCAGCCCCAGCATTTT
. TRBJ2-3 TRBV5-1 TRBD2 CASSFEGRGTDTQYF TGCGCCAGCAGCTTCGAAGGGAGGGGTACAGATACGCAGTATTTT
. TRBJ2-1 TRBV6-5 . CASRYSASGPYNEQFF TGTGCCAGCAGGTACTCTGCGAGTGGCCCCTACAATGAGCAGTTCTTC
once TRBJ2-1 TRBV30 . CAWSGPNEQFF TGTGCCTGGAGTGGGCCCAATGAGCAGTTCTTC